Below are 23 T cell receptor beta chains sequenced from a single sample in a study of CD8 T cells in ankylosing spondylitis. MiXCR, applied by TCRdb to the 5' RACE reads, yields one record per CDR3 protein. The table includes a few hundred thousand distinct CDR3 sequences, over 15% detected once. Specimen: blood, either unsorted or a sorted T cell fraction (not recorded which). The receptors derive from a male donor with ankylosing spondylitis or in good health (not recorded which).

The rearrangement links TRBV12-3 or TRBV12-4 to TRBJ2-3; TRBD2 agrees at 7 bases. J gave up 0 bases and V 8 bases, and 2 bases lay outside the gene matches. The CDR3 is 13 residues long. The CDR3 reads CASDSGSTDTQYF. CDR3 DNA sequence: TGTGCCAGCGATAGCGGGAGCACAGATACGCAGTATTTT.

There are a few counts of this clonotype. The V call is TRBV11-2, the J call TRBJ1-4, with 7 bases that match TRBD1. From germline, CDR1 is SGHAT and CDR2 FQNNGV. The CDR3 is 15 amino acids. Losses at the gene ends were 5 bases for V and 8 bases for J; bases not matched to a gene: 11. The CDR3 here is CASSPKTGIREKLFF. The CDR3 DNA follows: TGTGCCAGCAGCCCAAAGACAGGGATTCGGGAAAAACTGTTTTTT. Full variable domain (missing parts from reference TRBV11-2 and TRBJ1-4): EAGVAQSPRYKIIEKRQSVAFWCNPISGHATLYWYQQILGQGPKLLIQFQNNGVVDDSQLPKDRFSAERLKGVDSTLKIQPAKLEDSAVYLCASSPKTGIREKLFFGSGTQLSVL.

The rearrangement links TRBV29-1 to TRBJ2-2, with no clear D. The CDR3 runs to 12 residues. The germline V gene has CDR1 SQVTM and CDR2 ANQGSEA. Trimming cost V 1 base and J 2 bases, with 2 bases left between them. The CDR3 sequence is CSVEGNTGELFF. CDR3 sequence (DNA): TGCAGCGTTGAAGGCAACACCGGGGAGCTGTTTTTT.

This clonotype occurred a few times. The chain employs TRBV20-1 and TRBJ2-2; the D gene is possibly TRBD2 (6 bases). The CDR3 has 17 amino acids. Per germline, CDR1 DFQATT and CDR2 SNEGSKA (reference sequence). Trimming cost V 0 bases and J 2 bases, with 16 bases left between them. CDR3 sequence: CSARDSISGKNTGELFF. The CDR3 bases are TGCAGTGCTAGAGATAGTATTAGCGGAAAAAACACCGGGGAGCTGTTTTTT.

The rearrangement joins TRBV6-1 to TRBJ1-1; the match to TRBD1 covers 7 bases. Germline CDR1 and CDR2: MNHNS and SASEGT. V shed 8 bases, J shed 6 bases, and the junction held 9 bases outside the gene matches. The CDR3 consists of 13 residues. This CDR3 reads CASFKAGTAEAFF. The CDR3 bases are TGTGCCAGCTTTAAAGCAGGGACAGCTGAAGCTTTCTTT.

A few counts support this clonotype. The gene calls are TRBV20-1 and TRBJ2-5, with D perhaps TRBD2 (6 bases). The V end lost 2 bases, the J end lost 3 bases, and 13 bases lay between the germline ends. The CDR3 is 14 amino acids. Germline V gene sequence: CDR1 DFQATT, CDR2 SNEGSKA (reference sequence). Here the CDR3 DNA reads TGCAGTGCTAGATATGGAGGGCTTAAAGAGACCCAGTACTTC. Encoded protein: CSARYGGLKETQYF.

This clonotype occurred a few times. The V and J genes are TRBV28 and TRBJ1-2; unclear D gene. V shed 2 bases and J shed 5 bases, with 12 bases lying between them. Germline CDR1 reads MDHEN; CDR2 reads SYDVKM. The CDR3 covers 14 residues. CDR3 DNA: TGTGCCAGCAGTTTAGGGAGGGTTTTGTATGGCTACACCTTC. Protein sequence: CASSLGRVLYGYTF.

This chain uses TRBV27 with TRBJ2-6; D not certain. The CDR3 is made up of 18 amino acids. Trimming shortened V by 4 bases and J by 3 bases, and 19 bases separated the two germline ends. The germline V gene has CDR1 MNHEY and CDR2 SMNVEV (reference sequence). The CDR3 region is CASSSKPVTLNGANVLTF. In nucleotides, the CDR3 is TGTGCCAGCAGTTCCAAGCCAGTAACCTTAAATGGGGCCAACGTCCTGACTTTC.

As for this clonotype: A much larger clone lies a single base off, so this may be a read error. The chain links TRBV3-1 to TRBJ1-1; 9 positions match TRBD1. This CDR3 contains 13 residues. Germline V gene lookup returns CDR1 LGHDT and CDR2 YNNKEL (reference sequence). CDR3 nucleotide sequence: TGTACCAGCAGCCGGGACAGGGTCACTGAAGCTTTCTTT. As protein: CTSSRDRVTEAFF.

This clonotype has a count of ten or more. The V call is TRBV5-1, the J call TRBJ2-1; 9 bases fit TRBD2. The length of the CDR3 is 18 residues. Looked up from germline, CDR1 is SGHRS and CDR2 is YFSETQ. V was clipped by 1 base and J by 3 bases; unmatched bases: 11. The CDR3 spells CASSLIGTNSGGYNEQFF. The DNA for the CDR3 is TGCGCCAGCAGCTTGATTGGGACCAATAGCGGGGGCTACAATGAGCAGTTCTTC. Using reference TRBV5-1 and TRBJ2-1 for the parts outside the CDR3, the full variable domain is KAGVTQTPRYLIKTRGQQVTLSCSPISGHRSVSWYQQTPGQGLQFLFEYFSETQRNKGNFPGRFSGRQFSNSRSEMNVSTLELGDSALYLCASSLIGTNSGGYNEQFFGPGTRLTVL.

This clonotype showed up many times. The genes are TRBV27 and TRBJ2-4; 8 nucleotides agree with TRBD1. This CDR3 has 13 amino acids. Germline CDR1 reads MNHEY; CDR2 reads SMNVEV (reference sequence). The trim removed 5 bases at V and 10 bases at J, leaving 7 bases unmatched. The CDR3 DNA reads as TGTGCCAGCAGTGGAGGACAGGGTGGGATTCAGTACTTC. It yields the protein CASSGGQGGIQYF.

This clonotype was picked up a small number of times. V and J are TRBV5-4 and TRBJ1-1, with a tentative D call TRBD1 (5 bases). V lost 4 bases and J 0 bases, leaving 16 bases between the germline ends. CDR3 length: 16 residues. Germline V gives CDR1 SGHNT, CDR2 YYREEE (reference sequence). CDR3: CASSPRGGSLNTEAFF. The CDR3 DNA follows: TGTGCCAGCAGCCCCCGGGGGGGGTCCTTGAACACTGAAGCTTTCTTT.

V usage is TRBV10-3 and J usage is TRBJ2-7; 7 positions agree with TRBD1. CDR3 length: 16 amino acids. V shed 2 bases, J shed 1 base, and the junction held 8 bases outside the gene matches. From germline, CDR1 is ENHRY and CDR2 SYGVKD. CDR3 coding DNA: TGTGCCATCAGTGAGACGTCCTCGACAGGGTCCTACGAGCAGTACGTC. Encoded protein: CAISETSSTGSYEQYV.

This clonotype was observed at least ten times. The chain employs TRBV20-1 and TRBJ1-5, with no clear D. Trimming took 1 base from V and 0 from J, leaving 7 bases between them. This CDR3 spans 14 amino acids. In germline, CDR1 is DFQATT, CDR2 SNEGSKA (reference sequence). For the CDR3, the DNA is TGCAGTGCTAGAGTGTGGAATAGCAATCAGCCCCAGCATTTT. Translating it yields CSARVWNSNQPQHF.

V is TRBV18 and J is TRBJ1-5; D unresolved. V was pared by 3 bases and J by 5 bases, with 8 bases between. This CDR3 has 13 amino acids. Germline lookup yields CDR1 KGHSH and CDR2 LQKENI. CDR3 region: CASSPGIDQPQHF. DNA of the CDR3: TGTGCCAGCTCACCGGGGATCGATCAGCCCCAGCATTTT. Combining the CDR3 with reference TRBV18 and TRBJ1-5 gives the whole variable domain NAGVMQNPRHLVRRRGQEARLRCSPMKGHSHVYWYRQLPEEGLKFMVYLQKENIIDESGMPKERFSAEFPKEGPSILRIQQVVRGDSAAYFCASSPGIDQPQHFGDGTRLSIL.

In DNA form, the CDR3 reads TGTGCCAGCAGTTTAGCGGCCACTGAAGCTTTCTTT. It yields the protein CASSLAATEAFF. This chain joins TRBV12-3 or TRBV12-4 and TRBJ1-1; D remains unclear. V lost 0 bases to trimming and J lost 4 bases, with 3 bases between them. The CDR3 is 12 amino acids.

The rearrangement uses TRBV7-2 and TRBJ1-1, with D unclear. Germline-derived CDR1 and CDR2 are SGHTA and FQGNSA. The CDR3 has 14 residues. Trimming removed 2 bases from V and 10 bases from J, with 17 bases in between. The chain's CDR3 is CASSLRGGSNLAFF. The CDR3 nucleotides read TGTGCCAGCAGCTTAAGAGGTGGCAGTAACTTAGCTTTCTTT.

This clonotype has a handful of counts. This sequence joins TRBV20-1 and TRBJ2-3; a weak D match, TRBD2 (6 bases). Trimming stripped 6 bases from V and 5 bases from J, with 18 bases between. This CDR3 spans 14 amino acids. CDR1 is DFQATT and CDR2 is SNEGSKA in the germline V gene (reference sequence). The CDR3, as DNA: TGCAGTGCCCCGGTGGGAGGCGGGGTAGATACGCAGTATTTT. It encodes CSAPVGGGVDTQYF.

The J gene is TRBJ1-3, the V gene TRBV20-1; a possible D gene is TRBD1 (5 bases). Germline-derived CDR1 and CDR2 are DFQATT and SNEGSKA (reference sequence). V dropped 4 bases and J dropped 4 bases, with 11 bases sitting between them. The CDR3 spans 13 residues. The CDR3, as DNA: TGCAGTGCTAAAGTAGGGGTAGGAAACACCATATATTTT. Protein sequence: CSAKVGVGNTIYF.

This clonotype was recorded a few times. The chain uses TRBV20-1 and TRBJ2-3, with TRBD2 as a possible D gene (5 bases). The CDR3 runs 12 residues. CDR1 is DFQATT, CDR2 SNEGSKA, per germline (reference sequence). Trimming stripped 3 bases from V and 1 base from J, with 5 bases between. CDR3 residues: CSASGGTDTQYF. The CDR3, as DNA: TGCAGTGCTAGCGGGGGCACAGATACGCAGTATTTT.

The chain joins TRBV29-1 to TRBJ2-1, with D perhaps TRBD2 (5 bases). There are 15 residues in the CDR3. V lost 0 bases and J lost 6, with 15 bases in between. Germline V gives CDR1 SQVTM, CDR2 ANQGSEA. CDR3 nucleotide sequence: TGCAGCGTTGAAGATGCCCTAGCCCGCGGCAATGAGCAGTTCTTC. Amino acids: CSVEDALARGNEQFF.

This clonotype appeared once. V gene TRBV7-2 combines with J gene TRBJ2-2; no reliable D call. The ends were cut back, 5 bases at V and 7 bases at J, with 17 bases in the middle. CDR1 and CDR2 from the germline V gene are SGHTA and FQGNSA. The CDR3 consists of 15 residues. CDR3 protein: CASSPRSSYGGELFF. The CDR3 DNA follows: TGTGCCAGCAGCCCCCGTAGTAGTTATGGCGGGGAGCTGTTTTTT.

The chain links TRBV19 to TRBJ2-1; TRBD2 matches at 10 bases. Germline V lookup: CDR1 LNHDA, CDR2 SQIVND (reference sequence). This CDR3 spans 14 amino acids. With V trimmed by 5 bases and J by 5 bases, 3 bases remained unmatched. CDR3 region: CASSPLAGNNEQFF. Written as DNA, the CDR3 is TGTGCCAGTAGTCCACTAGCGGGAAACAATGAGCAGTTCTTC.